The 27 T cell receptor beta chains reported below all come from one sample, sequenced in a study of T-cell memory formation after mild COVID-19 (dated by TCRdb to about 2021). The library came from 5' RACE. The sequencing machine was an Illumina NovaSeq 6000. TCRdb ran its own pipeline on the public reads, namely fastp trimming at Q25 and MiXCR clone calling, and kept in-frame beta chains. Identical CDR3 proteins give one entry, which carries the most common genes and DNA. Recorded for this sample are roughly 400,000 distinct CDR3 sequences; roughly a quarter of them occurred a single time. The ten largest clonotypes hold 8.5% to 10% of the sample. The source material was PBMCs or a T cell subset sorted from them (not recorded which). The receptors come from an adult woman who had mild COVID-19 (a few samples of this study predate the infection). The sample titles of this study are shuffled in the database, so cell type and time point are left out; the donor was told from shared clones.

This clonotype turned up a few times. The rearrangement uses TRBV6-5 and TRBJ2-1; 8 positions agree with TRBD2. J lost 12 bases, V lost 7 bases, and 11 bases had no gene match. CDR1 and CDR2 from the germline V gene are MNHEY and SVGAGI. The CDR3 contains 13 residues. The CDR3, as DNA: TGTGCCAGCACCCCCCGGGGGGGCCGGGGGCAGTTCTTC. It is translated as CASTPRGGRGQFF.

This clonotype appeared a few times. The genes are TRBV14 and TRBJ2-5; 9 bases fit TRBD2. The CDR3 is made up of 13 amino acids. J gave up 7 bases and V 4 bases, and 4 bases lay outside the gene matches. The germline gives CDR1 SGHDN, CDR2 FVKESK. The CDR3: CASSPGAGGTQYF. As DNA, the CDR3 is TGTGCCAGCAGCCCAGGAGCGGGAGGGACCCAGTACTTC.

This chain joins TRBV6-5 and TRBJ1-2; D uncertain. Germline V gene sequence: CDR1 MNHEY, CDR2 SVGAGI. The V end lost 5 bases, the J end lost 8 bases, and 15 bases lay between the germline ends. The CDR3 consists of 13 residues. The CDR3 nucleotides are TGTGCCAGCAGTCCACGGTTGGGCAAGGGCTACACCTTC. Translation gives CASSPRLGKGYTF.

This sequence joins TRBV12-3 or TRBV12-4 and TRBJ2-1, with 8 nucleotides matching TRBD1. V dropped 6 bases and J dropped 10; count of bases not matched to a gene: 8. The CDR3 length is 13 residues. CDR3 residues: CASSSTGDSEQFF. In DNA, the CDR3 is TGTGCCAGCAGCTCGACAGGGGATAGCGAGCAGTTCTTC.

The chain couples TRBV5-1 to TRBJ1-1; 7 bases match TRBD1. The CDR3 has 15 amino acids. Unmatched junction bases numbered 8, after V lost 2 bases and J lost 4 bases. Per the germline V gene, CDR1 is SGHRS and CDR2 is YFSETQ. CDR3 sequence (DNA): TGCGCCAGCAGCTTCCGCCGGACAGGTTCCACTGAAGCTTTCTTT. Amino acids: CASSFRRTGSTEAFF.

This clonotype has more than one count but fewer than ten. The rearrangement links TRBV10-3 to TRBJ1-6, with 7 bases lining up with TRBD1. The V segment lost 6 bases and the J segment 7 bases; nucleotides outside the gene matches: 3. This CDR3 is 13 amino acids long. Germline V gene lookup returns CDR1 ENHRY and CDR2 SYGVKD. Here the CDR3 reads CAISGRGNSPLHF. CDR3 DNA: TGTGCCATCAGCGGCAGGGGGAATTCACCCCTCCACTTT.

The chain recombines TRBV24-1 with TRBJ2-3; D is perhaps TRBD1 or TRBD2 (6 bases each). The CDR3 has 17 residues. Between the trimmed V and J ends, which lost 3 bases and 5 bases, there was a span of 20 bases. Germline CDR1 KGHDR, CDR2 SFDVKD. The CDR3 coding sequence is TGTGCCACCAGTGATCCACGGACGGGGGCCCTAGGAGATACGCAGTATTTT. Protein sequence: CATSDPRTGALGDTQYF.

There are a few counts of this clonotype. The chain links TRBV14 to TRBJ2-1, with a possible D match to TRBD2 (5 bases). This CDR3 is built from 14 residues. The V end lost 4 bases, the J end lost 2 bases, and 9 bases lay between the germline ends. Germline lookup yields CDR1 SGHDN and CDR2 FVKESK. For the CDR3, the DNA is TGTGCCAGCAGCCGGGTTAGCGCCTACAATGAGCAGTTCTTC. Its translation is CASSRVSAYNEQFF.

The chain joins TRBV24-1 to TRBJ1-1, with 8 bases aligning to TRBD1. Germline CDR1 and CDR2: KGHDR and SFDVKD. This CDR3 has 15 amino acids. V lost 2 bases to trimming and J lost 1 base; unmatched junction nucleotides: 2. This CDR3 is CATSDSDRGNTEAFF. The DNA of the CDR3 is TGTGCCACCAGTGATTCCGACAGGGGGAACACTGAAGCTTTCTTT.

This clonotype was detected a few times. The CDR3, as DNA: TGTGCCAGCTCACCAGCCCCCTCTGGGGCCAACGTCCTGACTTTC. Translating it yields CASSPAPSGANVLTF. The rearrangement links TRBV18 to TRBJ2-6; D is unresolved. V was cut by 2 bases and J by 0 bases, with 5 bases left in between. The CDR3 is 15 amino acids. The germline gives CDR1 KGHSH, CDR2 LQKENI.

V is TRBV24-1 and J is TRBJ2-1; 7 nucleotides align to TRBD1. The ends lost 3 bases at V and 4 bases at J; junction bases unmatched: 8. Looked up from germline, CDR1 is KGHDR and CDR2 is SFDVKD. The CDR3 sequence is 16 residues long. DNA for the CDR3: TGTGCCACCAGTGATCCGCAGGGGGAAAGTTACAATGAGCAGTTCTTC. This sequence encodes CATSDPQGESYNEQFF.

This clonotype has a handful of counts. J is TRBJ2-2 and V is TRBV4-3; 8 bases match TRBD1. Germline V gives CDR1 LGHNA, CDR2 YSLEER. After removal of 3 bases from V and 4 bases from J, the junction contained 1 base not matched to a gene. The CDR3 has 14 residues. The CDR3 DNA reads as TGCGCCAGCAGCCAGGACAGGGCCACCGGGGAGCTGTTTTTT. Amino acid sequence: CASSQDRATGELFF.

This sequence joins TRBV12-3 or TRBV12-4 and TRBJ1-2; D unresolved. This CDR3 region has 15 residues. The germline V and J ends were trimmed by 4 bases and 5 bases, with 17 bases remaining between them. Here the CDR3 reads CASSSTLIGSYGYTF. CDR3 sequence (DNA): TGTGCCAGCAGTTCGACACTTATTGGGAGTTATGGCTACACCTTC.

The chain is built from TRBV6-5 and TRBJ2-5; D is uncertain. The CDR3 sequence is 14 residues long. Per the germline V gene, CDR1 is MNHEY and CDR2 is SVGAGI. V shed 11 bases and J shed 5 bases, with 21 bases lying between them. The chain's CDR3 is CAVTFSPIGETQYF. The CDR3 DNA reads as TGTGCCGTTACTTTCTCGCCTATTGGGGAGACCCAGTACTTC.

CDR3 sequence reads: CSASPHSEGTEAFF. Here the CDR3 DNA reads TGCAGTGCTAGCCCCCACTCCGAAGGAACTGAAGCTTTCTTT. The chain combines TRBV20-1 with TRBJ1-1; D remains unclear. The CDR3 has 14 residues. Trimming took 3 bases from V and 5 from J, leaving 16 bases between them. Germline V gene lookup returns CDR1 DFQATT and CDR2 SNEGSKA (reference sequence).

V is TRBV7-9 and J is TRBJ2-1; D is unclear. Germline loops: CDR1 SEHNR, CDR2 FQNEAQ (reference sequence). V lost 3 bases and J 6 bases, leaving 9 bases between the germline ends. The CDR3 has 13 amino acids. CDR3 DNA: TGTGCCAGCAGCTTCTCAAACTCCAATGAGCAGTTCTTC. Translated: CASSFSNSNEQFF.

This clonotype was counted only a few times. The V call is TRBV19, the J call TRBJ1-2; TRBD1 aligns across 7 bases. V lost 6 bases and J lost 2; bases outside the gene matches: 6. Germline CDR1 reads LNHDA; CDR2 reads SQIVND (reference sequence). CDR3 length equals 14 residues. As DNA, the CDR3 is TGTGCCAGTAGGCGGGACAGTATCAACTATGGCTACACCTTC. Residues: CASRRDSINYGYTF.

The CDR3 protein is CSALDRGRGNEQFF. In nucleotides, the CDR3 is TGCAGTGCTCTGGACAGGGGGCGCGGCAATGAGCAGTTCTTC. V gene TRBV20-1 combines with J gene TRBJ2-1; TRBD1 aligns across 11 bases. The CDR3 is 14 amino acids. Germline assignment: CDR1 DFQATT and CDR2 SNEGSKA (reference sequence). The V and J ends lost 5 bases and 6 bases, in that order; junction bases with no gene match: 6.

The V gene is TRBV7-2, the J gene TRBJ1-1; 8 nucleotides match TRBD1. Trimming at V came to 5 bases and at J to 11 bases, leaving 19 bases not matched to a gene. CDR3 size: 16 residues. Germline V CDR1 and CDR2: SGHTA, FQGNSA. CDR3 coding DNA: TGTGCCAGCAGCCCCTACCGGGGCAGGGGGCACAATATGGCTTTCTTT. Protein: CASSPYRGRGHNMAFF.

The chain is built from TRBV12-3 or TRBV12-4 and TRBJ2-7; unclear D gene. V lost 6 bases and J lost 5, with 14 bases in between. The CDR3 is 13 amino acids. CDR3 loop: CASRGPSWNEQYF. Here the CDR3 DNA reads TGTGCCAGCAGAGGCCCCTCGTGGAACGAGCAGTACTTC.

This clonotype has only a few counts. Written as DNA, the CDR3 is TGTGCCAGCAGCCGCCCCGGGACAGGGATCGACGAGCAGTACTTC. This gives the protein CASSRPGTGIDEQYF. The V and J genes are TRBV3-1 and TRBJ2-7; 9 bases are a match to TRBD1. The CDR3 covers 15 residues. Germline V gene lookup returns CDR1 LGHDT and CDR2 YNNKEL (reference sequence). V dropped 4 bases and J dropped 5; count of bases not matched to a gene: 9.

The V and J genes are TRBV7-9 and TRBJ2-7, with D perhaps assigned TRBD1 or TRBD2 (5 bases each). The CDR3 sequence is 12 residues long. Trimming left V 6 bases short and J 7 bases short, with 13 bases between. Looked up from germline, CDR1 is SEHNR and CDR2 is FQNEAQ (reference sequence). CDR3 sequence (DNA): TGTGCCAGCAGACGGGACGGCTTTGAGCAGTACTTC. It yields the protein CASRRDGFEQYF.

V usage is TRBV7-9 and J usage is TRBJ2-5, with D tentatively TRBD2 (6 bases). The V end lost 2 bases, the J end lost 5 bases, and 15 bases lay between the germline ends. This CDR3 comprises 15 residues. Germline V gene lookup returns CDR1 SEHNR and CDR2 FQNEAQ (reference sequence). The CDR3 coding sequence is TGTGCCAGCAGCTTATCCCCCCCGGGGGACGAGACCCAGTACTTC. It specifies CASSLSPPGDETQYF.

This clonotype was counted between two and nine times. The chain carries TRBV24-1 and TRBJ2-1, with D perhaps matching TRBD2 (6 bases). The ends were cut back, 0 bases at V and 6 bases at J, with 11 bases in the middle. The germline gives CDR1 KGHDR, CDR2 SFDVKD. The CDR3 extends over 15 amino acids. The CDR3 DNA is TGTGCCACCAGTGATTTGGAGGCGGGACCCAATGAGCAGTTCTTC. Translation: CATSDLEAGPNEQFF.

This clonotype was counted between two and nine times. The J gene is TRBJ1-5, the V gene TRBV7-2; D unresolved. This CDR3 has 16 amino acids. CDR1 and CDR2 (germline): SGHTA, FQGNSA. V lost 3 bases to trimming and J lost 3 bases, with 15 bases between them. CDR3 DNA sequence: TGTGCCAGCAGCTTCAGTGGGGTACTAACCAATCAGCCCCAGCATTTT. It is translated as CASSFSGVLTNQPQHF.

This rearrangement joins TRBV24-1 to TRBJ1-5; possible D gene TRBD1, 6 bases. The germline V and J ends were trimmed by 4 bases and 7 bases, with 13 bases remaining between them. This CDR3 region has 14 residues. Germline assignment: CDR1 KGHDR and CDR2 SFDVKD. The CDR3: CATSDPQGMQPQHF. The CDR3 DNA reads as TGTGCCACCAGTGACCCACAGGGAATGCAGCCCCAGCATTTT.

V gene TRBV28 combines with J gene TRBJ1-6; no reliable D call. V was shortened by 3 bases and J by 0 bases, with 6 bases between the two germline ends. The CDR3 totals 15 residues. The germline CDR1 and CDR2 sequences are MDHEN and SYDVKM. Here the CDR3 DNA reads TGTGCCAGCAGTTTGGAGAGCTCCTATAATTCACCCCTCCACTTT. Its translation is CASSLESSYNSPLHF. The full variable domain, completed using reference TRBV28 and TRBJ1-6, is DVKVTQSSRYLVKRTGEKVFLECVQDMDHENMFWYRQDPGLGLRLIYFSYDVKMKEKGDIPEGYSVSREKKERFSLILESASTNQTSMYLCASSLESSYNSPLHFGNGTRLTVT.